This TCR beta chain was sequenced during a study of CD8 T cells in Susac syndrome. The CDR3 covers 16 residues. Germline values: CDR1 SGDLS, CDR2 YYNGEE. V gave up 0 bases and J gave up 5 bases; unmatched junction bases: 9. TCR beta sequences were obtained from blood CD8+ and CD4+ T cells. Treatment-naive patients with stable or active relapsing-remitting disease served as multiple sclerosis controls. With random hexamers, roughly 0.5 to 1 ug RNA was reverse transcribed. Amplification of TCR beta CDR3 across 54 Vbeta and 13 Jbeta was performed with immunoSEQ multiplex PCR. TCRdb re-called the immunoSEQ multiplex PCR reads through MiXCR, storing one row per CDR3 protein. The profile covers about 180,000 distinct CDR3 sequences, with approximately 95% appearing a single time and less than 0.2% taken by the ten largest.

This TCR was sampled from a human donor with multiple sclerosis. Sequencing input: CD8+ T cells from PBMCs. The genes are TRBV9 and TRBJ2-7; 9 nucleotides match TRBD1. CDR3 sequence reads: CASSVGGTGLRDEQYF. CDR3 DNA sequence: TGTGCCAGCAGCGTAGGAGGGACAGGGTTGAGGGACGAGCAGTACTTC.